The present TCR beta chain was sequenced within a study of blood T cell repertoires in COVID-19. Study details: T cells, B-cell-depleted T cells, or PBMCs supplied cDNA or gDNA.

Looked up from germline, CDR1 is SGHDT and CDR2 is YYEEEE. This CDR3 has 13 residues. V gave up 4 bases and J gave up 4 bases, with 11 bases separating them. Source study methods: Using reference gene primer amplification, nucleated cell counts were estimated. Only in-frame clones appear in the TCRdb table, and some are missing; sequencing was by immunoSEQ multiplex PCR. The DNA was the basis for D and trimming; V, J and clone size are from that table. The repertoire includes roughly 380,000 clones, 81% of them detected once, and roughly 1.2% sits in the top ten. This chain uses TRBV5-6 with TRBJ1-2, with D possibly being TRBD1 (5 bases). The sequenced material came from peripheral blood. The sequence derives from a human donor with acute or convalescent COVID-19. The donor label of this sample is uncertain. The CDR3 here is CASSEPQGYGYTF. In DNA, the CDR3 is TGTGCCAGCAGCGAACCGCAGGGCTATGGCTACACCTTC.